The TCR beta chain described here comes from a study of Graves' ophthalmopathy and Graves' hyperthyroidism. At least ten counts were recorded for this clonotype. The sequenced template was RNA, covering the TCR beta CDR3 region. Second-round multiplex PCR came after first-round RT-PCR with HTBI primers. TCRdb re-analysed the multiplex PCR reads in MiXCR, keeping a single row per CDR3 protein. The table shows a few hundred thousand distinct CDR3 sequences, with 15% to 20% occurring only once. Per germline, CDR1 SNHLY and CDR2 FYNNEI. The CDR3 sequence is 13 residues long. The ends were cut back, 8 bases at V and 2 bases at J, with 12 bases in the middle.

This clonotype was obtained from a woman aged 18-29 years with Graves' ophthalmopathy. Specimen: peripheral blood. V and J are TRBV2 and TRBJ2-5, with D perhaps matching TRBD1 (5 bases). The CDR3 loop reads CASRRGEQETQYF. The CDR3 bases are TGTGCCAGCCGTAGGGGCGAACAAGAGACCCAGTACTTC.